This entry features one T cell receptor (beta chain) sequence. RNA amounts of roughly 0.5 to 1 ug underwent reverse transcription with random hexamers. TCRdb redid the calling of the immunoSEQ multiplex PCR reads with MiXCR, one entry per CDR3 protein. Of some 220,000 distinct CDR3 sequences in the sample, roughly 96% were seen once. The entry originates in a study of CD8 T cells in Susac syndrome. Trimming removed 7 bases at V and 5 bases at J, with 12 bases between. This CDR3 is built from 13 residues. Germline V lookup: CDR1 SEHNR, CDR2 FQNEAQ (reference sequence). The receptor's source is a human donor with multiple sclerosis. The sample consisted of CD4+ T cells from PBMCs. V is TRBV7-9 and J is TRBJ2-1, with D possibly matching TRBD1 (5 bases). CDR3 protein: CASTREGDNEQFF. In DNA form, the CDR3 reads TGTGCCAGCACTCGAGAAGGGGACAATGAGCAGTTCTTC.